Only one count was recorded for the clone carrying this T cell receptor (beta chain). Antigen unknown. This entry belongs to a study of T cell clonotyping in hematopoietic cell transplantation. About the research overall: Recipients' pretransplant samples followed cytoreduction.

The time point denotes: recipient sample about 28 days before transplant, after cytoreduction. Blood collection times were about day -28 and days 30, 100, 180 posttransplant. Study results and limitations: At the given depth, recipient repertoires were over 95% de novo clonotypes. After transplant, recipient diversity fell while pathologically expanded clonotypes grew through day 180.

The germline V gene has CDR1 SGHRS and CDR2 YFSETQ. This CDR3 region has 15 residues. V was cut by 4 bases and J by 3 bases, with 13 bases left in between. The table came from immunoSEQ multiplex PCR; TCRdb's copy has only in-frame clones and leaves some out. The sample consists of tens of thousands of clones, about 95% of them appearing once. The chain uses TRBV5-1 and TRBJ1-4; a possible D gene is TRBD1 (6 bases). The clonotype originates from a woman aged 50 to 60 with acute myeloid leukemia. Some clones in this sample may be carry-over from other donors' samples. The sample in question was peripheral blood mononuclear cells, obtained before stem cell transplant. Here the CDR3 DNA reads TGCGCCAGCAGCCTGAACAGGGCGGCTAATGAAAAACTGTTTTTT. Translation: CASSLNRAANEKLFF.